This is a list of T cell receptor beta chains from one sample in a study of T cells after yellow fever vaccination. TCRdb redid the calling of the 5' RACE reads with MiXCR, one entry per CDR3 protein. The table shows about 330,000 distinct CDR3 sequences, with over 3.5% occurring only once. The sample consisted of PBMCs, taken 5 days after the yellow fever booster vaccination. The receptors derive from a man between 18 and 29 years old who received the YFV17D yellow fever vaccine. Each CDR3 is given with its conserved first and last residue. The D gene is left open where the match is weak. Rows give clone size only sometimes, using once, few, many, or a class for an expanded clone.

J gene	clone size	D gene	V gene	CDR3 DNA	CDR3 protein
TRBJ1-2	-	-	TRBV28	TGTGCCAGCAGTTTGGTCCCGGGTGGCTACACCTTC	CASSLVPGGYTF
TRBJ2-1	many	TRBD2	TRBV6-2/TRBV6-3	TGTGCCAGCAGTTACGCGTCTAGCGGGGATAGAGAGCAGTTCTTC	CASSYASSGDREQFF
TRBJ2-2	many	-	TRBV5-5	TGTGCCAGCACCCGGGCCCCGGCCGCCGTAAACACCGGGGAGCTGTTTTTT	CASTRAPAAVNTGELFF
TRBJ1-6	few	-	TRBV5-4	TGTGCCAGCAGCTGGGAACCGGGACGGCGAAATTCACCCCTCCACTTT	CASSWEPGRRNSPLHF
TRBJ2-3	few	-	TRBV7-9	TGTGCCAGCAGCCCGGGATATGGCGCAGATACGCAGTATTTT	CASSPGYGADTQYF
TRBJ1-1	once	-	TRBV6-5	TGTGCCAGCACCCGCCGCCAGGGGCGTAATACTGAAGCTTTCTTT	CASTRRQGRNTEAFF
TRBJ1-2	-	-	TRBV6-5	TGTGCCAGCAGTGACTCAGGGTTATCTGGCTACACCTTC	CASSDSGLSGYTF
TRBJ1-3	few	-	TRBV3-1	TGTGCCAGCAGCCCGAGTTCTTCTGGAAACACCATATATTTT	CASSPSSSGNTIYF
TRBJ2-7	-	-	TRBV30	TGTGCCTGGAGCCAACCCGCGGGTGGCTACGAGCAGTACTTC	CAWSQPAGGYEQYF
TRBJ2-5	many	-	TRBV24-1	TGTGCCACCAGTGATTTGCGCGGCGGCCAAGAGACCCAGTACTTC	CATSDLRGGQETQYF
TRBJ2-7	many	-	TRBV5-1	TGCGCCAGCAGCTTGCAGGCAGGCGCAAACGAGCAGTACTTC	CASSLQAGANEQYF
TRBJ1-5	-	-	TRBV12-3/TRBV12-4	TGTGCCAGCACTCCTGGGGGCAATCAGCCCCAGCATTTT	CASTPGGNQPQHF
TRBJ1-1	many	-	TRBV30	TGTGCCTGGAGTGAGCAGGGCCTCAACACTGAAGCTTTCTTT	CAWSEQGLNTEAFF
TRBJ2-3	-	-	TRBV6-4	TGTGCCAGCAGTGACAGCGGATACCCAGATACGCAGTATTTT	CASSDSGYPDTQYF
TRBJ1-6	few	-	TRBV5-6	TGTGCCAGCAGCTCGTCCCGGGACAAGGGCATAGGTTCACCCCTCCACTTT	CASSSSRDKGIGSPLHF
TRBJ2-7	many	-	TRBV27	TGTGCCAGCAGTTCCGCAGGGGCCGAGCAGTACTTC	CASSSAGAEQYF
TRBJ2-7	-	TRBD2	TRBV5-1	TGCGCCAGCAGCTCGACTAGCGGGGTGACCTACGAGCAGTACTTC	CASSSTSGVTYEQYF
TRBJ2-2	few	TRBD1	TRBV5-1	TGCGCCAGCAGCGCCGACAGGGTACGAAACACCGGGGAGCTGTTTTTT	CASSADRVRNTGELFF
TRBJ2-3	few	TRBD2	TRBV20-1	TGCAGTGCTCCCCGGGGTAGCGGGGGGGTAGATACGCAGTATTTT	CSAPRGSGGVDTQYF
TRBJ2-1	-	-	TRBV19	TGTGCCAGTAGTCGCACCTCCTACAATGAGCAGTTCTTC	CASSRTSYNEQFF
TRBJ2-5	few	TRBD1	TRBV5-1	TGCGCCAGCAGACTTACAGGGGAGGAGACCCAGTACTTC	CASRLTGEETQYF
TRBJ2-5	many	TRBD1	TRBV7-9	TGTGCCAGCAGCACCCACAGGGGGCGCGGAGAGACCCAGTACTTC	CASSTHRGRGETQYF
TRBJ2-3	-	-	TRBV7-9	TGTGCCAGCAGCTTATCCACGACAGGACTCACAGATACGCAGTATTTT	CASSLSTTGLTDTQYF
TRBJ1-1	many	-	TRBV20-1	TGCAGTGCTAGAAAGGGAGGCGGCTTGAACACTGAAGCTTTCTTT	CSARKGGGLNTEAFF
TRBJ2-1	-	TRBD2	TRBV7-2	TGTGCCAGCAGCCCCCACCGGGGGGTGAACAATGAGCAGTTCTTC	CASSPHRGVNNEQFF
TRBJ1-5	-	-	TRBV4-1	TGCGCCAGCAGCCAACGGATCGGGGGGAAACAGCCCCAGCATTTT	CASSQRIGGKQPQHF
TRBJ2-6	many	-	TRBV19	TGTGCCAGTACCATCTCTGGGGCCAACGTCCTGACTTTC	CASTISGANVLTF
TRBJ1-5	few	-	TRBV19	TGTGCCAGTAGTATAATCGGGGAAGCCCAGCATTTT	CASSIIGEAQHF
TRBJ2-2	-	-	TRBV2	TGTGCCAGCAGTGAAGAAGGGTCTTACGGGGAGCTGTTTTTT	CASSEEGSYGELFF
TRBJ2-1	few	TRBD2	TRBV20-1	TGCAGTGTATTGTCTAGCGGGGGGAATGAGCAGTTCTTC	CSVLSSGGNEQFF
TRBJ2-1	few	TRBD2	TRBV20-1	TGCAGTGCTAGAGATGCGGGGGGACCCCCCTCCTACAATGAGCAGTTCTTC	CSARDAGGPPSYNEQFF
TRBJ1-5	few	-	TRBV6-5	TGTGCCAGCAGTTACTCACCTCCAGATAGCAATCAGCCCCAGCATTTT	CASSYSPPDSNQPQHF
TRBJ1-3	-	-	TRBV6-6	TGTGCCAGCACAGGAGGAGTCTCTGGAAACACCATATATTTT	CASTGGVSGNTIYF
TRBJ2-1	many	TRBD2	TRBV5-1	TGCGCCAGCAGCCTTCAACCCGTCCAGCGGGGTTTCAATGAGCAGTTCTTC	CASSLQPVQRGFNEQFF
TRBJ2-3	many	-	TRBV6-2/TRBV6-3	TGTGCCAGCAGTTTGAGCCGGACATACACAGATACGCAGTATTTT	CASSLSRTYTDTQYF
TRBJ2-3	many	TRBD2	TRBV27	TGTGCCAGCCGTAGCGGGGGGGCTTCAGATACGCAGTATTTT	CASRSGGASDTQYF
TRBJ2-5	-	TRBD2	TRBV6-6	TGTGCCATCTCGGGAGGGTTAAGTGGGGGCTTCCAAGAGACCCAGTACTTC	CAISGGLSGGFQETQYF
TRBJ1-1	few	TRBD1	TRBV20-1	TGCAGTGCTAGAGATGGTCGGACAGGGGATTACACTGAAGCTTTCTTT	CSARDGRTGDYTEAFF
TRBJ1-2	-	-	TRBV5-1	TGCGCCAGCAGCTTGGGACAGTTAAACTATGGCTACACCTTC	CASSLGQLNYGYTF
TRBJ1-1	few	-	TRBV6-2/TRBV6-3	TGTGCCAGCAGTTACAGGACGGAGGAAGCTTTCTTT	CASSYRTEEAFF
TRBJ2-5	few	-	TRBV4-2	TGTGCCAGCAGCCAAGACGGTGGAGGGGCCCAAGAGACCCAGTACTTC	CASSQDGGGAQETQYF
TRBJ2-1	few	TRBD2	TRBV7-9	TGTGCCAGCAGCCTCAGCGGGGGGGCGACGAATGAGCAGTTCTTC	CASSLSGGATNEQFF
TRBJ2-7	-	TRBD1	TRBV29-1	TGCAGCGTTTCGACAGGGGAAGTTTACGAGCAGTACTTC	CSVSTGEVYEQYF
TRBJ2-7	-	-	TRBV5-1	TGCGCCAGCAGCTTGGACGCGACACCTAACTACGAGCAGTACTTC	CASSLDATPNYEQYF
TRBJ2-7	few	-	TRBV4-2	TGTGCCAGCAGTCAAGAACACACGTCAGGGTTCAGGTACGAGCAGTACTTC	CASSQEHTSGFRYEQYF
TRBJ2-7	-	-	TRBV20-1	TGCAGTGCTAGAGATAGGGGGACAACATACGAGCAGTACTTC	CSARDRGTTYEQYF
TRBJ1-4	few	-	TRBV2	TGTGCCAGCAGTGACCGAGCAACTAATGAAAAACTGTTTTTT	CASSDRATNEKLFF
TRBJ1-1	many	-	TRBV12-3/TRBV12-4	TGTGCCAGCAGTCCTCAAGGGTGGGTAGCTTTCTTT	CASSPQGWVAFF
TRBJ2-3	-	TRBD2	TRBV13	TGTGCCAGCAGCTTTGGGGCTAGCGGGGAGGATACAGATACGCAGTATTTT	CASSFGASGEDTDTQYF
TRBJ1-2	few	-	TRBV5-5	TGTGCCAGCGGGATGGGGGTTCAAGGACATGGCTACACCTTC	CASGMGVQGHGYTF
TRBJ2-7	many	TRBD1	TRBV12-3/TRBV12-4	TGTGCCAGCAGCACCGGGACAGGTTTTTACGAGCAGTACTTC	CASSTGTGFYEQYF
TRBJ2-5	many	-	TRBV10-3	TGTGCCATCAGTGGACAGGGACGGAGCGGGGGACCCGAGACCCAGTACTTC	CAISGQGRSGGPETQYF
TRBJ2-5	-	TRBD1	TRBV5-1	TGCGCCAGCAGCCCGCCGGGACAGGGGTTAGAGACCCAGTACTTC	CASSPPGQGLETQYF
TRBJ2-7	few	TRBD2	TRBV20-1	TGCAGTGCTGGCGGGGGGGGGCTCGGGCAGTACTTC	CSAGGGGLGQYF
TRBJ2-2	-	TRBD1	TRBV7-2	TGTGCCAGCAGCACGGACAGGAGTCATCCCGGGGAGCTGTTTTTT	CASSTDRSHPGELFF
TRBJ1-1	-	-	TRBV27	TGTGCCAGCATTGGTTTTAGGGGGGTCACTGAAGCTTTCTTT	CASIGFRGVTEAFF
TRBJ1-2	few	-	TRBV2	TGTGCCAGCAGTGGTTCAGGGAGAACCCAATTGTGCACCTTC	CASSGSGRTQLCTF
TRBJ1-2	few	TRBD1	TRBV12-5	TGTGCTAGTGGTCCCGGACAGGGGTATGGCTACACCTTC	CASGPGQGYGYTF